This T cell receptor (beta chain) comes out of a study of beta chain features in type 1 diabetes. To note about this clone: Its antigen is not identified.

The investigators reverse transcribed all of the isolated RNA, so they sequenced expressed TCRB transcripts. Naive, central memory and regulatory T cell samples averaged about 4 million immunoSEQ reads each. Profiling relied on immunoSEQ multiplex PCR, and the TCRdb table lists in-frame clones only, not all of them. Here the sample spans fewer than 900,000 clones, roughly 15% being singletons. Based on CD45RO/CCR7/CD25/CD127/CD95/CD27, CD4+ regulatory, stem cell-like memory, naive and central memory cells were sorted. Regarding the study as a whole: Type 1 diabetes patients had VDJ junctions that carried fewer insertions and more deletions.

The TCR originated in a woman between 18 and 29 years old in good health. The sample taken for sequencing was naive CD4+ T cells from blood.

The DNA for the CDR3 is TGTGCCAGCAGTTTTAAAAACAGGATCTACGAGCAGTACTTC. Its protein is CASSFKNRIYEQYF. J is TRBJ2-7 and V is TRBV28; D may be TRBD1 (5 bases). The V end was cut by 3 bases, the J end by 3 bases, with 12 bases between. The germline CDR1 and CDR2 sequences are MDHEN and SYDVKM. CDR3 length: 14 residues.